These 22 T cell receptor beta chains were all obtained from the same sample, sequenced in a study of cytomegalovirus exposure and HLA in healthy donors. With 60 Vbeta and 13 Jbeta primers, the PCR was carried out. Data came from immunoSEQ multiplex PCR; TCRdb stores just in-frame clones and leaves some out. The data contain about 180,000 clones, 72% of them singletons. Input material: PBMCs. These receptors all stem from a human donor in good health.

The chain employs TRBV27 and TRBJ1-2; 10 bases match TRBD1. This CDR3 contains 19 residues. V lost 2 bases, J lost 7 bases, and 19 bases stayed unmatched. The germline CDR1 and CDR2 sequences are MNHEY and SMNVEV (reference sequence). The CDR3 nucleotides read TGTGCCAGCAGTTTAAGCGTTACCGGGACAGGGGACCCGCGGGGTGGCTACACCTTC. It codes for CASSLSVTGTGDPRGGYTF.

The J gene is TRBJ2-7, the V gene TRBV11-3; 7 bases match TRBD1. This CDR3 region has 13 residues. Losses at the gene ends were 2 bases for V and 5 bases for J; bases not matched to a gene: 3. CDR1 is SGHNT and CDR2 is YENEEA in the germline V gene. The CDR3 protein is CASSLSGGDEQYF. In DNA, the CDR3 is TGTGCCAGCAGCTTATCAGGGGGAGACGAGCAGTACTTC.

The chain carries TRBV2 and TRBJ1-2; possible D gene TRBD1, 6 bases. Germline V lookup: CDR1 SNHLY, CDR2 FYNNEI. Trimming removed 1 base at V and 2 bases at J, with 14 bases between. The CDR3 sequence is 16 residues long. CDR3 DNA: TGTGCCAGCAGTGAAGATGGCAGGGGTGTCAACTATGGCTACACCTTC. Encoded protein: CASSEDGRGVNYGYTF.

This chain connects TRBV7-2 to TRBJ1-6; D is unresolved. V was shortened by 2 bases and J by 0 bases, with 5 bases between the two germline ends. CDR3 length equals 15 residues. The germline CDR1 and CDR2 sequences are SGHTA and FQGNSA. This chain's CDR3 is CASSLISSYNSPLHF. The CDR3 nucleotides are TGTGCCAGCAGCTTAATTAGCTCCTATAATTCACCCCTCCACTTT.

The chain combines TRBV15 with TRBJ1-2; D is unclear. The V end lost 0 bases, the J end lost 4 bases, and 12 bases lay between the germline ends. Germline V CDR1 and CDR2: LNHNV, YYDKDF (reference sequence). This CDR3 region has 15 residues. CDR3 nucleotides: TGTGCCACCAGCAGAGATCTAACGGTCTCCTATGGCTACACCTTC. It yields the protein CATSRDLTVSYGYTF. Together with reference TRBV15 and TRBJ1-2, the CDR3 gives the full variable domain: DAMVIQNPRYQVTQFGKPVTLSCSQTLNHNVMYWYQQKSSQAPKLLFHYYDKDFNNEADTPDNFQSRRPNTSFCFLDIRSPGLGDTAMYLCATSRDLTVSYGYTFGSGTRLTVV.

The count of this clone is one. This chain links TRBV2 with TRBJ2-5, with D perhaps matching TRBD1 (6 bases). CDR3 length: 13 amino acids. Germline values: CDR1 SNHLY, CDR2 FYNNEI. The V gene lost 6 bases and the J gene lost 5 bases, with 13 bases spanning the gap. The chain's CDR3 is CASRETGRETQYF. The CDR3 DNA follows: TGTGCCAGCAGGGAAACAGGGCGGGAGACCCAGTACTTC.

This rearrangement joins TRBV4-3 to TRBJ2-4; 8 bases are shared with TRBD1. CDR1 and CDR2 from the germline V gene are LGHNA and YSLEER. Trimming took 1 base from V and 3 from J; bases not matched to a gene: 8. This CDR3 has 17 residues. The CDR3 DNA reads as TGCGCCAGCAGCCAAGGAGTGACAGGGGTAATCAAAAACATTCAGTACTTC. It codes for CASSQGVTGVIKNIQYF.

The chain links TRBV2 to TRBJ2-7, with D perhaps TRBD1 (5 bases). The germline gives CDR1 SNHLY, CDR2 FYNNEI. V lost 7 bases and J 3 bases, leaving 13 bases between the germline ends. CDR3 length: 13 residues. CDR3 in DNA: TGTGCCAGCATAGGACAAAAGAACTACGAGCAGTACTTC. Translating gives CASIGQKNYEQYF.

The V and J genes are TRBV11-2 and TRBJ2-2; D unclear. Germline V gene data show CDR1 as SGHAT and CDR2 as FQNNGV. The ends were cut back, 1 base at V and 1 base at J, with 13 bases in the middle. The CDR3 extends over 17 amino acids. The DNA of the CDR3 is TGTGCCAGCAGCTTAGGGCCCTACCGGGTGAACACCGGGGAGCTGTTTTTT. Amino acids: CASSLGPYRVNTGELFF.

This chain joins TRBV6-5 and TRBJ2-5; 7 bases map to TRBD1. Matching the DNA end better, TRBJ2-7 makes the J call doubtful. The V gene's germline CDR1 is MNHEY and CDR2 SVGAGI. This CDR3 spans 14 amino acids. CDR3 DNA: TGTGCCAGCAGTTATGCACAGGGGTCCTACGAGCAGTACTTC. This encodes CASSYAQGSYEQYF.

The J gene is TRBJ2-7, the V gene TRBV11-2; TRBD1 might be the D (5 bases). This CDR3 region has 12 residues. Between the trimmed V and J ends, which lost 1 base and 5 bases, there was a span of 6 bases. Germline loops: CDR1 SGHAT, CDR2 FQNNGV. CDR3 in DNA: TGTGCCAGCAGCTTAGGACAGAACGAGCAGTACTTC. It translates to CASSLGQNEQYF.

J is TRBJ1-5 and V is TRBV30; D unclear. V lost 3 bases and J 0 bases, leaving 6 bases between the germline ends. The CDR3 runs 13 residues. Germline CDR1 is GTSNPN and CDR2 is SVGIG (reference sequence). The DNA of the CDR3 is TGTGCCTGGAGCCCGTCTAGCAATCAGCCCCAGCATTTT. Its protein product is CAWSPSSNQPQHF.

The CDR3 DNA is TGTGCCAGCAGTGACTCTAGCGGGGGGAGCACAGATACGCAGTATTTT. Its protein product is CASSDSSGGSTDTQYF. The rearrangement uses TRBV6-4 and TRBJ2-3, with 10 bases lining up with TRBD2. The germline V gene has CDR1 MRHNA and CDR2 SNTAGT. The CDR3 consists of 16 residues. The trim removed 0 bases at V and 0 bases at J, leaving 0 bases unmatched.

The J gene is TRBJ1-4, the V gene TRBV2; TRBD1 aligns across 7 bases. Germline loops: CDR1 SNHLY, CDR2 FYNNEI. V trimming: 8 bases; J trimming: 5 bases; junction bases outside the gene matches: 11. CDR3 length equals 15 residues. CDR3 nucleotide sequence: TGTGCCAGCGGATTACGTGGGGGACAGAATGAAAAACTGTTTTTT. This translates into CASGLRGGQNEKLFF.

V usage is TRBV19 and J usage is TRBJ1-1; no clear D. V was cut by 5 bases and J by 0 bases, with 13 bases left in between. This CDR3 has 15 residues. Germline CDR1 is LNHDA and CDR2 is SQIVND (reference sequence). In DNA, the CDR3 is TGTGCCAGTAGTCCACAGCAGTCCATGAACACTGAAGCTTTCTTT. The encoded protein is CASSPQQSMNTEAFF.

The CDR3 is CASSLASSDYGYTF. The CDR3 DNA follows: TGTGCCAGCAGCTTAGCGTCGTCAGACTATGGCTACACCTTC. The gene calls are TRBV7-8 and TRBJ1-2; D gene ambiguous. CDR1 is SGHVS and CDR2 is FQNEAQ in the germline V gene. The CDR3 is 14 residues long. Between the trimmed V and J ends, which lost 0 bases and 3 bases, there was a span of 8 bases.

The CDR3: CASTAGSWVDEKLFF. Written as DNA, the CDR3 is TGTGCCAGTACGGCAGGGTCTTGGGTGGATGAAAAACTGTTTTTT. The chain recombines TRBV19 with TRBJ1-4; D is possibly TRBD1 (5 bases). Trimming stripped 7 bases from V and 6 bases from J, with 18 bases between. Germline assignment: CDR1 LNHDA and CDR2 SQIVND (reference sequence). The CDR3 loop spans 15 amino acids.

The rearrangement uses TRBV5-1 and TRBJ2-3, with a possible D match to TRBD2 (6 bases). Between the trimmed V and J ends, which lost 4 bases and 5 bases, there was a span of 26 bases. The CDR3 sequence is 18 residues long. From germline, CDR1 is SGHRS and CDR2 YFSETQ. CDR3 nucleotides: TGCGCCAGCAGCCCCCTCGGGCTACACTCCATGGGGGGAGATACGCAGTATTTT. As protein: CASSPLGLHSMGGDTQYF.

This sequence joins TRBV10-3 and TRBJ1-2; the D is unclear. V lost 6 bases to trimming and J lost 6 bases, with 17 bases between them. CDR1 and CDR2 (germline): ENHRY, SYGVKD. The CDR3 is made up of 14 amino acids. The CDR3 is CAIRPGGLDHGYTF. The CDR3 DNA follows: TGTGCCATCAGGCCCGGAGGCCTAGACCATGGCTACACCTTC.

The chain is built from TRBV5-4 and TRBJ2-7; 7 bases align to TRBD2. The germline CDR1 and CDR2 sequences are SGHNT and YYREEE (reference sequence). This CDR3 comprises 14 residues. V lost 2 bases and J lost 6; bases outside the gene matches: 8. The CDR3 DNA is TGTGCCAGCAGCTTAGCGGGGTCTGGTGCCGAGCAGTACTTC. Protein: CASSLAGSGAEQYF.

V and J are TRBV19 and TRBJ2-3; 10 positions agree with TRBD1. Trimming at V came to 6 bases and at J to 0 bases, leaving 6 bases not matched to a gene. Germline lookup yields CDR1 LNHDA and CDR2 SQIVND (reference sequence). The CDR3 extends over 16 amino acids. Here the CDR3 reads CASRDPGQGSTDTQYF. For the CDR3, the DNA is TGTGCCAGTAGAGATCCGGGACAGGGGAGCACAGATACGCAGTATTTT.

This clone was picked up a small number of times. This chain uses TRBV7-3 with TRBJ1-3; weak D call: TRBD1 (5 bases). Trimming shortened V by 0 bases and J by 4 bases, and 10 bases separated the two germline ends. The CDR3 has 15 residues. The V gene's germline CDR1 is SGHTA and CDR2 FQGTGA. The CDR3 loop is CASSLTGGEGNTIYF. CDR3 DNA sequence: TGTGCCAGCAGCTTAACGGGGGGAGAGGGAAACACCATATATTTT.